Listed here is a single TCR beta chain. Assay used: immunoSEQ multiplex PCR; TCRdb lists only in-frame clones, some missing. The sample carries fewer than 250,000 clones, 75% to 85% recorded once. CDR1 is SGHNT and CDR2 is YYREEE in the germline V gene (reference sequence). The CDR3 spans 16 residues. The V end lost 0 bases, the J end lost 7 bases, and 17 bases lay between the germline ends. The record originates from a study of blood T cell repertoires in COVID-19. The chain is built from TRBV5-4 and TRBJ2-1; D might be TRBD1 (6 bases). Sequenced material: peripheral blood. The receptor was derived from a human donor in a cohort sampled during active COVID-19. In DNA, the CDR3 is TGTGCCAGCAGCTTGGTCAGGGGTCAAGGTTCAAATGAGCAGTTCTTC. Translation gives CASSLVRGQGSNEQFF.